This TCR beta chain stems from a study of breast tumors, draining lymph nodes, adjacent tissues. The study, taken as a whole, reports: Data fit most tumor T cells coming from lymph node, expanding in tumor. That most tumor T cells come from lymph nodes remained unproven.

Axillary draining lymph nodes of breast cancer patients supplied the node samples. TCRdb processed the multiplex PCR reads anew with MiXCR; each CDR3 protein has one entry. This repertoire shows under 110,000 distinct CDR3 sequences, less than 40% found once; its top ten account for approximately 5%. As regards this clonotype: What it recognizes is unknown.

This receptor was identified in a female donor with breast cancer. Some clones in this sample may be carry-over from other donors' samples. The sample consisted of axillary lymph node tissue.

Here the CDR3 reads CASSALKSGRNSYNEQFF. The DNA for the CDR3 is TGTGCCAGCAGTGCTTTGAAAAGCGGGAGAAACTCCTACAATGAGCAGTTCTTC. This sequence joins TRBV25-1 and TRBJ2-1; 8 bases map to TRBD2. J gave up 0 bases and V 4 bases, and 11 bases lay outside the gene matches. The V gene's germline CDR1 is MGHDK and CDR2 SYGVNS. This CDR3 is built from 18 residues.